A single sample gave rise to the 8 T cell receptor beta chains below, sequenced in a study of shared clonotypes between healthy human individuals (dated by TCRdb to about 2020). Libraries were made using the immunoSEQ multiplex PCR assay. TCRdb took over this immuneACCESS table, retaining in-frame rearrangements with V and J assigned. Such tables are incomplete; in checked studies, under half of the missing clones stem from an unresolved V gene, and the remainder is unexplained. This sample comprises about 2.1 million clones, around 93% of them detected only once. Under 2% of the sample lies in the top ten. CD8 naive samples were CD45RO-negative cells positively selected for CCR7, giving a CD45RA+CCR7+ population that excluded TemRA cells. Material for sequencing was naive CD8+ T cells from PBMCs. This sample's cell subset or site label indicates: CD45RA+CCR7+. The source of these receptors is a man aged 18-30 years in good health. Some clones in this sample may be carry-over from other donors' samples.

This chain links TRBV10-3 with TRBJ1-3, with 10 positions matching TRBD1. CDR3 length equals 13 residues. The germline V gene has CDR1 ENHRY and CDR2 SYGVKD. The ends lost 8 bases at V and 6 bases at J; junction bases unmatched: 4. The CDR3 spells CAIGQGVKNTIYF. DNA for the CDR3: TGTGCCATCGGACAGGGGGTCAAAAACACCATATATTTT.

This rearrangement joins TRBV7-2 to TRBJ2-2; D is undetermined. V was cut by 1 base and J by 6 bases, with 9 bases left in between. Germline lookup yields CDR1 SGHTA and CDR2 FQGNSA. The CDR3 contains 14 residues. CDR3 bases: TGTGCCAGCAGCTTAGGGGTCGGCCCCGGGGAGCTGTTTTTT. Its protein is CASSLGVGPGELFF. The full variable domain, completed using reference TRBV7-2 and TRBJ2-2, is GAGVSQSPSNKVTEKGKDVELRCDPISGHTALYWYRQSLGQGLEFLIYFQGNSAPDKSGLPSDRFSAERTGGSVSTLTIQRTQQEDSAVYLCASSLGVGPGELFFGEGSRLTVL.

This clone was found once. Other nucleotide sequences in the sample specify the same CDR3. The V call is TRBV5-1, the J call TRBJ1-2, with unresolved D. The CDR3 length is 13 residues. Germline V gene data show CDR1 as SGHRS and CDR2 as YFSETQ. Trimming removed 0 bases from V and 3 bases from J, with 6 bases in between. The CDR3 DNA follows: TGCGCCAGCAGCTTGGGGACGGACTATGGCTACACCTTC. This sequence encodes CASSLGTDYGYTF. The full variable domain, in which reference TRBV5-1 and TRBJ1-2 provide the parts outside the CDR3, is KAGVTQTPRYLIKTRGQQVTLSCSPISGHRSVSWYQQTPGQGLQFLFEYFSETQRNKGNFPGRFSGRQFSNSRSEMNVSTLELGDSALYLCASSLGTDYGYTFGSGTRLTVV.

This rearrangement joins TRBV13 to TRBJ2-2; 7 bases align to TRBD2. Per germline, CDR1 PRHDT and CDR2 FYEKMQ (reference sequence). This CDR3 contains 15 residues. J was trimmed by 0 bases and V by 6 bases; bases with no gene match: 4. The chain's CDR3 is CASRVAGTNTGELFF. The CDR3 DNA is TGTGCCAGCAGGGTAGCGGGTACGAACACCGGGGAGCTGTTTTTT.

V usage is TRBV4-1 and J usage is TRBJ2-7, with 11 bases lining up with TRBD2. V dropped 5 bases and J dropped 2; count of bases not matched to a gene: 11. Per the germline V gene, CDR1 is MGHRA and CDR2 is YSYEKL. The CDR3 contains 17 residues. The CDR3 bases are TGCGCCAGCAGCTACCATTTAGCGGGAGGGTCCCCCTACGAGCAGTACTTC. Its protein product is CASSYHLAGGSPYEQYF.

The chain joins TRBV30 to TRBJ2-5, with D possibly matching TRBD2 (6 bases). Matching the DNA end better, TRBJ2-7 makes the J call doubtful. This CDR3 is 14 amino acids long. Germline lookup yields CDR1 GTSNPN and CDR2 SVGIG (reference sequence). CDR3 in amino acids: CAWGPPGLRGEQYF. DNA of the CDR3: TGTGCCTGGGGACCCCCGGGACTCCGTGGCGAGCAGTACTTC.

CDR3 nucleotides: TGCAGCATCTGGGGACAGGGGGCCTACGAGCAGTACTTC. Amino acids: CSIWGQGAYEQYF. The V call is TRBV29-1, the J call TRBJ2-7; 11 bases match TRBD1. Germline V gene sequence: CDR1 SQVTM, CDR2 ANQGSEA. J lost 2 bases, V lost 8 bases, and 5 bases had no gene match. This CDR3 is built from 13 residues.

The J gene is TRBJ2-5, the V gene TRBV5-1; D may be TRBD1 or TRBD2 (5 bases each). The CDR3 has 15 amino acids. CDR1 SGHRS and CDR2 YFSETQ come from the germline V gene. V lost 1 base and J lost 5, with 15 bases in between. CDR3 residues: CASSLRTGARETQYF. The CDR3 DNA reads TGCGCCAGCAGCTTGCGGACCGGGGCGCGGGAGACCCAGTACTTC.